This is a list of T cell receptor beta chains from one sample in a study of graft-versus-host responses after intestinal transplantation. Measured with immunoSEQ multiplex PCR; TCRdb has only the in-frame clones, and not every one. The table shows about 19,000 clones, with 75% to 95% occurring only once. The input for sequencing was PBMCs, taken 350 to 400 days after transplant. These receptors came from a human patient who received an intestinal transplant, so some T cells may come from the graft donor. Each CDR3 is given with its conserved first and last residue. D genes are given only for firm matches. Only some rows state a clone size, as once, few, many or a class for expanded clones.

v_call	clone_size	j_call	d_call	cdr3_aa	cdr3_nt
TRBV6-5	-	TRBJ1-5	-	CASSYSREYSNQPQHF	TGTGCCAGCAGTTACTCGCGAGAGTATAGCAATCAGCCCCAGCATTTT
TRBV6-1	-	TRBJ2-7	-	CASSEGDEQYF	TGTGCCAGCAGTGAGGGAGACGAGCAGTACTTC
TRBV2	-	TRBJ2-2	-	CASSDYTGELFF	TGTGCCAGCAGTGACTACACCGGGGAGCTGTTTTTT
TRBV7-2	-	TRBJ2-2	TRBD1	CASSLDRGRGELFF	TGTGCCAGCAGCTTAGACAGGGGGAGAGGGGAGCTGTTTTTT
TRBV6-1	-	TRBJ1-2	-	CASTKGEGSGGYTF	TGTGCCAGCACCAAGGGGGAAGGCTCTGGGGGCTACACCTTC
TRBV6-8	few	TRBJ2-3	-	CASSYNRGGDTQYF	TGTGCCAGCAGTTACAACAGGGGAGGAGATACGCAGTATTTT
TRBV23-1	-	TRBJ1-6	-	CASSPRTAGNSPLHF	TGCGCCAGCAGTCCCCGGACAGCAGGGAATTCACCCCTCCACTTT
TRBV4-1	-	TRBJ2-1	-	CASSQTDLQFF	TGCGCCAGCAGCCAAACGGACTTGCAGTTCTTC
TRBV6-5	-	TRBJ2-1	-	CASSYPTGANLFF	TGTGCCAGCAGTTACCCGACAGGCGCTAACCTGTTCTTC
TRBV28	once	TRBJ1-5	-	CASNNFSPGHNQPQHF	TGTGCCAGCAACAATTTTAGTCCAGGCCACAATCAGCCCCAGCATTTT
TRBV5-1	-	TRBJ2-7	TRBD2	CASRSLAGPYEQYF	TGCGCCAGCAGAAGCCTAGCGGGACCCTACGAGCAGTACTTC
TRBV28	-	TRBJ1-3	-	CASSDPRGSSGNTIYF	TGTGCCAGCAGTGATCCCCGCGGGTCCTCTGGAAACACCATATATTTT
TRBV6-5	-	TRBJ2-3	-	CASSYSWGYDTQYF	TGTGCCAGCAGTTACAGCTGGGGGTATGATACGCAGTATTTT
TRBV21-1	-	TRBJ1-1	-	CASSKAEAFF	TGTGCCAGCAGCAAAGCAGAAGCTTTCTTT
TRBV2	-	TRBJ2-7	-	CAARKMARNEQYF	TGTGCCGCCAGGAAGATGGCGCGGAACGAGCAGTACTTC
TRBV11-3	-	TRBJ2-7	TRBD1	CASSSGQRSEQYF	TGTGCCAGCAGCTCGGGACAGAGGTCCGAGCAGTACTTC
TRBV6-5	-	TRBJ1-1	TRBD1	CASNPQGAFNTEAFF	TGTGCCAGCAACCCTCAGGGGGCGTTCAACACTGAAGCTTTCTTT
TRBV6-1	few	TRBJ2-7	TRBD1	CASSDTPDRASYEQYF	TGTGCCAGCAGTGACACCCCCGACAGGGCTTCCTACGAGCAGTACTTC
TRBV7-9	once	TRBJ1-2	-	CASSFLNSPTSYGYTF	TGTGCCAGCAGCTTTCTTAACTCCCCCACGTCCTATGGCTACACCTTC
TRBV6-4	-	TRBJ2-3	TRBD2	CASSEFAGGTDTQYF	TGTGCCAGCAGTGAATTCGCGGGGGGCACAGATACGCAGTATTTT
TRBV30	-	TRBJ1-1	-	CAWSVVVGTEAFF	TGTGCCTGGAGTGTTGTAGTGGGCACTGAAGCTTTCTTT
TRBV11-2	few	TRBJ2-3	TRBD2	CASSPGEREFTDTQYF	TGTGCCAGCAGCCCGGGCGAGCGGGAGTTCACAGATACGCAGTATTTT
TRBV6-5	-	TRBJ1-4	-	CASSYLQTAIHEKLFF	TGTGCCAGCAGTTACCTCCAGACAGCGATTCATGAAAAACTGTTTTTT
TRBV9	-	TRBJ2-3	TRBD2	CASSVAGGRPTDTQYF	TGTGCCAGCAGCGTAGCGGGCGGGAGGCCCACAGATACGCAGTATTTT
TRBV10-2	-	TRBJ2-1	TRBD2	CASRTLAGEKVEQFF	TGCGCCAGCAGGACCCTAGCGGGAGAAAAGGTTGAGCAGTTCTTC
TRBV12-5	-	TRBJ1-1	-	CASGLVQNTEAFF	TGTGCTAGTGGTTTGGTACAGAACACTGAAGCTTTCTTT
TRBV30	-	TRBJ2-7	-	CAWSVWRSGNQMSYEQYF	TGTGCCTGGAGTGTGTGGAGATCGGGTAATCAGATGTCTTACGAGCAGTACTTC
TRBV5-1	once	TRBJ1-1	-	CASSLEPNTEAFF	TGCGCCAGCAGCTTGGAACCGAACACTGAAGCTTTCTTT
TRBV5-1	once	TRBJ1-1	TRBD1	CASSLGQGGTEAFF	TGCGCCAGCAGCTTGGGACAGGGAGGGACTGAAGCTTTCTTT
TRBV11-2	-	TRBJ1-3	-	CASSLTGRSSGNTIYF	TGTGCCAGCAGCTTAACCGGACGGAGCTCTGGAAACACCATATATTTT
TRBV6-6	-	TRBJ1-1	TRBD1	CASSYTSGGYTEAFF	TGTGCCAGCAGTTATACATCAGGGGGCTACACTGAAGCTTTCTTT
TRBV9	-	TRBJ2-3	-	CASSAGQTSSTDTQYF	TGTGCCAGCAGCGCCGGACAGACATCAAGCACAGATACGCAGTATTTT
TRBV7-3	-	TRBJ1-2	-	CASSLTGQSLYGYTF	TGTGCCAGCAGCTTAACTGGACAATCTCTCTATGGCTACACCTTC